The sequence of this T cell receptor beta chain was determined in a study of blood T cell repertoires in COVID-19. Study in general: COVID-19 samples collected from the United States, Italy and Spain covered acute and convalescent phases. The cDNA or gDNA used as material had been derived from T cells, B-cell-depleted T cells, or PBMCs.

As processed by the authors: The authors estimated nucleated cell counts from reference gene primer amplification. TCRdb's copy holds only in-frame clones and misses some; the assay was immunoSEQ multiplex PCR. The V and J calls and the clone size are those of that table, but D and trimming were determined from the DNA. This table has about 110,000 clones, about four fifths appearing once. The CDR3 extends over 17 amino acids. The V segment lost 2 bases and the J segment 4 bases; nucleotides outside the gene matches: 8. Germline assignment: CDR1 SGHAT and CDR2 FQNNGV. The chain employs TRBV11-2 and TRBJ2-3; 11 bases line up with TRBD2. The sample consisted of peripheral blood. This clonotype was obtained from a woman aged 55-75 years with acute or convalescent COVID-19. The CDR3 region has the DNA TGTGCCAGCAGCTTATCTAGCGGGAGGACAGGCGCAGATACGCAGTATTTT. It yields the protein CASSLSSGRTGADTQYF.